These T cell receptor beta chains were read from a single sample in a study of T-cell reconstitution after alpha-beta-depleted transplantation in children. TCRdb itself ran the PCR reads through MiXCR, one entry per CDR3 protein. Among 260,000 or so distinct CDR3 sequences listed, about 12% were seen once. The sequencing here drew on PBMCs from the stem cell graft donor, taken from the stem cell graft. These receptor sequences come from a human donor who donated a stem cell graft to a child with acute lymphoblastic leukemia. Each CDR3 is given with its conserved first and last residue. D genes are given only for firm matches. Clone sizes are given selectively: once, few, many, or a class where the clone is expanded.

>15|TRBV6-5|many|NA|TRBJ2-1
CASSYSQSSYNEQFF
TGTGCCAGCAGTTACTCGCAGAGCTCCTACAATGAGCAGTTCTTC
>8|TRBV9|NA|NA|TRBJ1-2
CASSVGTF
TGTGCCAGCAGCGTAGGTACCTTC
>15|TRBV12-3/TRBV12-4|many|NA|TRBJ1-4
CASSSGAATNEKLFF
TGTGCCAGCAGTAGCGGGGCAGCAACTAATGAAAAACTGTTTTTT
>15|TRBV5-1|many|NA|TRBJ2-6
CASSLAPSGANVLTF
TGCGCCAGCAGCTTGGCTCCCTCTGGGGCCAACGTCCTGACTTTC
>14|TRBV25-1|many|NA|TRBJ1-2
CASSDLTVNYGYTF
TGTGCCAGCAGTGATCTGACCGTTAACTATGGCTACACCTTC
>12|TRBV15|many|NA|TRBJ2-3
CATLSPPNTQYF
TGTGCCACCCTTTCTCCCCCAAATACGCAGTATTTT
>11|TRBV7-2|many|NA|TRBJ2-5
CASYALGTQYF
TGTGCCAGCTATGCTTTGGGGACCCAGTACTTC
>17|TRBV6-2/TRBV6-3|many|NA|TRBJ1-1
CASSYLLRGTENTEAFF
TGTGCCAGCAGTTACCTCCTTCGGGGGACGGAGAACACTGAAGCTTTCTTT
>15|TRBV24-1|many|NA|TRBJ2-2
CATSDPDRDTGELFF
TGTGCCACCAGTGACCCGGACAGAGACACCGGGGAGCTGTTTTTT
>14|TRBV20-1|few|TRBD1|TRBJ2-2
CSAEGAVRTGELFF
TGCAGTGCTGAGGGGGCCGTGCGAACCGGGGAGCTGTTTTTT
>15|TRBV20-1|many|TRBD2|TRBJ2-1
CSAREGSGGINEQFF
TGCAGTGCTAGAGAAGGGAGCGGGGGGATCAATGAGCAGTTCTTC
>14|TRBV5-1|few|NA|TRBJ2-5
CASSLGAVRETQYF
TGCGCCAGCAGCTTGGGGGCGGTCCGCGAGACCCAGTACTTC
>14|TRBV5-5|many|NA|TRBJ2-3
CASSLEQGRDTQYF
TGTGCCAGCAGCTTGGAACAGGGAAGAGATACGCAGTATTTT
>14|TRBV5-1|many|NA|TRBJ2-5
CASSLVGNQETQYF
TGCGCCAGCAGCTTGGTTGGCAACCAAGAGACCCAGTACTTC
>16|TRBV5-1|many|TRBD2|TRBJ2-2
CASSLASGTSPGELFF
TGCGCCAGCAGCTTGGCCTCCGGGACTAGCCCCGGGGAGCTGTTTTTT
>15|TRBV5-1|many|NA|TRBJ2-3
CASSFRGSDTDTQYF
TGCGCCAGCAGCTTCAGGGGAAGTGATACAGATACGCAGTATTTT
>13|TRBV20-1|many|NA|TRBJ1-5
CSALTGSNQPQHF
TGCAGTGCCCTCACAGGGAGCAATCAGCCCCAGCATTTT
>13|TRBV5-1|many|NA|TRBJ2-1
CASSRDGDNEQFF
TGCGCCAGCAGCCGAGACGGGGACAATGAGCAGTTCTTC
>13|TRBV9|many|NA|TRBJ2-7
CASSVGIGNEQYF
TGTGCCAGCAGCGTAGGGATAGGGAACGAGCAGTACTTC
>14|TRBV29-1|many|TRBD1|TRBJ1-1
CSVEDLDRGAEAFF
TGCAGCGTTGAAGATTTGGACAGGGGCGCTGAAGCTTTCTTT
>14|TRBV30|many|NA|TRBJ1-5
CAWSVQQVNQPQHF
TGTGCCTGGAGTGTCCAACAGGTGAATCAGCCCCAGCATTTT
>15|TRBV27|many|TRBD1|TRBJ1-4
CASSYQTGDHEKLFF
TGTGCCAGCAGCTACCAGACAGGGGATCATGAAAAACTGTTTTTT
>19|TRBV5-1|few|TRBD1|TRBJ2-7
CASSLRLDRGPRSSYEQYF
TGCGCCAGCAGCTTAAGGTTGGACAGGGGGCCGAGGAGCTCCTACGAGCAGTACTTC
>14|TRBV5-1|many|TRBD2|TRBJ2-7
CASSLGGRDYEQYF
TGCGCCAGCAGCTTGGGGGGGAGGGACTACGAGCAGTACTTC
>18|TRBV3-1|many|TRBD2|TRBJ2-1
CASSPSRIAGGLYNEQFF
TGTGCCAGCAGCCCCTCCCGAATAGCGGGGGGGCTCTACAATGAGCAGTTCTTC
>14|TRBV18|many|NA|TRBJ1-2
CASSRTAANYGYTF
TGTGCCAGCTCCAGGACAGCAGCTAACTATGGCTACACCTTC
>17|TRBV6-2/TRBV6-3|NA|TRBD1|TRBJ1-1
CASSYSTGTGDGPEAFF
TGTGCCAGCAGTTACTCCACCGGGACAGGGGATGGCCCTGAAGCTTTCTTT
>15|TRBV7-2|many|TRBD1|TRBJ1-1
CASSLVGQGGTEAFF
TGTGCCAGCAGCTTAGTGGGACAGGGAGGGACTGAAGCTTTCTTT
>14|TRBV15|many|NA|TRBJ2-2
CATSRDVGAGELFF
TGTGCCACCAGCAGAGATGTGGGGGCCGGGGAGCTGTTTTTT
>15|TRBV13|few|TRBD2|TRBJ2-7
CASSYRAGGSYEQYF
TGTGCCAGCAGCTACAGGGCGGGGGGGTCCTACGAGCAGTACTTC
>18|TRBV12-3/TRBV12-4|NA|TRBD1|TRBJ1-4
CTSRGYRGLDATNEKLFF
TGTACCAGCAGGGGATACAGGGGACTAGATGCAACTAATGAAAAACTGTTTTTT
>20|TRBV6-2/TRBV6-3|many|NA|TRBJ2-2
CASSYDRPGIRSLNTGELFF
TGTGCCAGCAGTTACGATCGACCAGGGATAAGAAGCTTGAACACCGGGGAGCTGTTTTTT
>18|TRBV3-1|many|TRBD2|TRBJ2-5
CASSEIGLAVLYQETQYF
TGTGCCAGCTCGGAAATAGGACTAGCGGTCTTGTACCAAGAGACCCAGTACTTC
>16|TRBV4-1|many|NA|TRBJ1-6
CASSPPTSKNNSPLHF
TGCGCCAGCAGCCCCCCCACCTCAAAGAATAATTCACCCCTCCACTTT
>15|TRBV7-9|many|TRBD1|TRBJ1-4
CASSTTGGKGEKLFF
TGTGCCAGCAGCACAACAGGGGGAAAGGGAGAAAAACTGTTTTTT
>14|TRBV6-1|many|TRBD1|TRBJ2-7
CASSDRQGSDEQYF
TGTGCCAGCAGTGACCGACAGGGTAGTGACGAGCAGTACTTC
>17|TRBV7-2|many|NA|TRBJ1-2
CASSYYERSGSNYGYTF
TGTGCCAGCAGCTACTATGAAAGGTCGGGCTCTAACTATGGCTACACCTTC
>13|TRBV19|once|NA|TRBJ1-3
CASSMGSGNTIYF
TGTGCCAGTAGTATGGGTTCTGGAAACACCATATATTTT
>15|TRBV7-2|many|TRBD1|TRBJ1-1
CASSPKTGRNTEAFF
TGTGCCAGCAGCCCTAAGACAGGGAGGAACACTGAAGCTTTCTTT
>14|TRBV29-1|many|TRBD1|TRBJ2-1
CSGDDRGSYNEQFF
TGCAGCGGGGACGACAGGGGCTCCTACAATGAGCAGTTCTTC
>15|TRBV10-3|many|TRBD1|TRBJ1-3
CAIRSGTETGNTIYF
TGTGCCATCAGGAGCGGGACAGAGACTGGAAACACCATATATTTT
>12|TRBV6-1|many|NA|TRBJ2-7
CASSEDDYEQYF
TGTGCCAGCAGTGAAGACGACTACGAGCAGTACTTC
>9|TRBV20-1|many|NA|TRBJ2-7
CSASYEQYF
TGCAGTGCTAGCTACGAGCAGTACTTC
>14|TRBV19|NA|TRBD1|TRBJ1-1
CASSTTGGRTEAFF
TGTGCCAGTAGTACCACAGGGGGAAGGACTGAAGCTTTCTTT
>16|TRBV19|many|NA|TRBJ1-1
CASSMRRLRMNTEAFF
TGTGCCAGTAGTATGCGTCGACTTCGTATGAACACTGAAGCTTTCTTT
>13|TRBV20-1|many|NA|TRBJ2-7
CSARGYRFYEQYF
TGCAGTGCTAGGGGATATAGATTCTACGAGCAGTACTTC
>16|TRBV20-1|NA|NA|TRBJ1-1
CSARPSHASMNTEAFF
TGCAGTGCGCGGCCGTCTCACGCAAGCATGAACACTGAAGCTTTCTTT
>16|TRBV13|NA|TRBD2|TRBJ2-1
CASSPDRGLAPGEQFF
TGTGCCAGCAGCCCAGACCGCGGACTAGCCCCGGGAGAGCAGTTCTTC
>14|TRBV7-2|many|NA|TRBJ1-2
CASSLDQATYGYTF
TGTGCCAGCAGCTTAGACCAGGCGACCTATGGCTACACCTTC
>16|TRBV19|few|NA|TRBJ1-1
CASSIGAGVPDTEAFF
TGTGCCAGTAGTATAGGGGCAGGGGTCCCTGACACTGAAGCTTTCTTT
>15|TRBV4-2|NA|NA|TRBJ2-7
CASSQEKAGDYEQYF
TGTGCCAGCAGCCAAGAAAAAGCGGGTGACTACGAGCAGTACTTC
>16|TRBV28|many|TRBD2|TRBJ2-6
CASSSGALSGANVLTF
TGTGCCAGCAGCAGCGGGGCGCTCTCTGGGGCCAACGTCCTGACTTTC
>18|TRBV5-1|many|TRBD1|TRBJ1-2
CASSLGRITGDRNYGYTF
TGCGCCAGCAGCTTGGGGCGGATTACAGGGGATCGAAACTATGGCTACACCTTC
>15|TRBV4-3|many|TRBD2|TRBJ2-5
CASSHLREAIETQYF
TGCGCCAGCAGCCATTTACGGGAGGCGATCGAGACCCAGTACTTC
>15|TRBV11-2|many|NA|TRBJ2-4
CASILGPPGQNIQYF
TGTGCCAGCATCCTGGGCCCTCCCGGGCAAAACATTCAGTACTTC
>15|TRBV28|NA|NA|TRBJ1-1
CASSPLVAGVSVAFF
TGTGCCAGCAGTCCCCTCGTGGCCGGGGTTTCAGTAGCTTTCTTT